These 27 T cell receptor beta chains originate from one sample sequenced in a study of blood T cell repertoires in COVID-19. Sequencing used immunoSEQ multiplex PCR; TCRdb keeps in-frame clones, though not all of them. The sample includes under 200,000 clones, 79% of them seen just once. The source material was PBMCs or T cells enriched from blood (not recorded which). These TCRs come from a woman in her 70s in a cohort exposed to, infected with or recovered from COVID-19 (not recorded which).

This clone was picked up one time. The J gene is TRBJ2-5, the V gene TRBV7-9, with 8 bases matching TRBD1. Germline CDR1 SEHNR, CDR2 FQNEAQ (reference sequence). V lost 5 bases, J lost 6 bases, and 8 bases stayed unmatched. This CDR3 is built from 14 residues. The CDR3 loop is CASSMDRVEKTQYF. Written as DNA, the CDR3 is TGTGCCAGCAGCATGGACAGGGTAGAAAAGACCCAGTACTTC.

This clone was seen more than once but under ten times. The chain links TRBV28 to TRBJ1-5; 10 bases line up with TRBD1. Germline-derived CDR1 and CDR2 are MDHEN and SYDVKM. CDR3 size: 15 residues. The V segment lost 4 bases and the J segment 5 bases; nucleotides outside the gene matches: 5. This CDR3 reads CASSSPTGGDQPQHF. The CDR3 bases are TGTGCCAGCAGTTCTCCGACAGGGGGCGATCAGCCCCAGCATTTT. The complete variable domain, with remaining parts taken from reference TRBV28 and TRBJ1-5, reads DVKVTQSSRYLVKRTGEKVFLECVQDMDHENMFWYRQDPGLGLRLIYFSYDVKMKEKGDIPEGYSVSREKKERFSLILESASTNQTSMYLCASSSPTGGDQPQHFGDGTRLSIL.

This clone appeared a single time. The CDR3 sequence is CAISDGQGRDSPLHF. In nucleotides, the CDR3 is TGTGCCATCAGTGACGGACAGGGTAGGGATTCACCCCTCCACTTT. The chain couples TRBV10-3 to TRBJ1-6; 8 nucleotides match TRBD1. There are 15 residues in the CDR3. Trimming cost V 3 bases and J 8 bases; bases outside gene matches: 6. In germline, CDR1 is ENHRY, CDR2 SYGVKD.

This chain connects TRBV28 to TRBJ2-7; 14 bases fit TRBD2. Germline-derived CDR1 and CDR2 are MDHEN and SYDVKM. The CDR3 has 17 residues. The junction had 12 bases not matched to a gene; V was cut back by 5 bases and J by 6 bases. CDR3 in amino acids: CASSVSGLAGVLGEQYF. The CDR3, as DNA: TGTGCCAGCAGTGTCTCGGGACTAGCGGGAGTTTTAGGCGAGCAGTACTTC.

The V call is TRBV7-9, the J call TRBJ1-6; weak D call: TRBD1 (5 bases). The V end was cut by 6 bases, the J end by 10 bases, with 13 bases between. The CDR3 length is 13 residues. The germline CDR1 and CDR2 sequences are SEHNR and FQNEAQ (reference sequence). In nucleotides, the CDR3 is TGTGCCAGCAGGATCGCAGGGAACTCACCCCTCCACTTT. Encoded protein: CASRIAGNSPLHF.

This clone was recorded once. The chain combines TRBV9 with TRBJ2-3; 13 nucleotides align to TRBD2. Germline V gives CDR1 SGDLS, CDR2 YYNGEE. V was clipped by 7 bases and J by 12 bases; unmatched bases: 14. The CDR3 is 15 amino acids. The CDR3 loop reads CASLAGTSGKCYQYF. The CDR3 nucleotides are TGTGCCAGCCTCGCGGGGACTAGCGGGAAGTGTTATCAGTATTTT. The complete variable domain, with remaining parts taken from reference TRBV9 and TRBJ2-3, reads DSGVTQTPKHLITATGQRVTLRCSPRSGDLSVYWYQQSLDQGLQFLIQYYNGEERAKGNILERFSAQQFPDLHSELNLSSLELGDSALYFCASLAGTSGKCYQYFGPGTRLTVL.

The J gene is TRBJ1-2, the V gene TRBV5-4; D not resolved. Per the germline V gene, CDR1 is SGHNT and CDR2 is YYREEE (reference sequence). Trimming removed 4 bases at V and 4 bases at J, with 14 bases between. The CDR3 loop spans 14 amino acids. The CDR3 region has the DNA TGTGCCAGCAGCCAATCGACCGGACTCTATGGCTACACCTTC. Its protein is CASSQSTGLYGYTF.

J is TRBJ1-4 and V is TRBV25-1; maybe TRBD1 (6 bases). Germline-derived CDR1 and CDR2 are MGHDK and SYGVNS. There are 13 residues in the CDR3. DNA for the CDR3: TGTGCAGTATCCGGGGCAGGGGAGGAAAAACTGTTTTTT. Its protein product is CAVSGAGEEKLFF.

V gene TRBV4-3 combines with J gene TRBJ1-4; the D gene is possibly TRBD1 (5 bases). The V and J ends lost 1 base and 0 bases respectively, with 12 bases between them. Germline loops: CDR1 LGHNA, CDR2 YSLEER. The CDR3 has 17 amino acids. The CDR3 protein is CASSQASWGATNEKLFF. The CDR3 DNA follows: TGCGCCAGCAGCCAAGCTTCTTGGGGGGCAACTAATGAAAAACTGTTTTTT.

The rearrangement joins TRBV11-3 to TRBJ2-1, with D unclear. This CDR3 is 16 amino acids long. V lost 1 base and J 3 bases, leaving 13 bases between the germline ends. Germline loops: CDR1 SGHNT, CDR2 YENEEA. The CDR3 protein is CASSLGTLAGYNEQFF. DNA of the CDR3: TGTGCCAGCAGCTTAGGAACCCTGGCTGGCTACAATGAGCAGTTCTTC.

The gene calls are TRBV19 and TRBJ1-2; 10 nucleotides align to TRBD1. The germline gives CDR1 LNHDA, CDR2 SQIVND (reference sequence). J was trimmed by 3 bases and V by 6 bases; bases with no gene match: 13. This CDR3 is built from 17 residues. The CDR3 loop reads CASRPNRDRGGDYGYTF. The CDR3 bases are TGTGCCAGTAGGCCCAACCGGGACAGGGGAGGAGACTATGGCTACACCTTC. The variable domain in full, completed from reference TRBV19 and TRBJ1-2, reads DGGITQSPKYLFRKEGQNVTLSCEQNLNHDAMYWYRQDPGQGLRLIYYSQIVNDFQKGDIAEGYSVSREKKESFPLTVTSAQKNPTAFYLCASRPNRDRGGDYGYTFGSGTRLTVV.

V and J are TRBV7-9 and TRBJ1-2; possibly TRBD1 for D (5 bases). This CDR3 spans 14 amino acids. Looked up from germline, CDR1 is SEHNR and CDR2 is FQNEAQ (reference sequence). V shed 3 bases and J shed 8 bases, with 16 bases lying between them. For the CDR3, the DNA is TGTGCCAGCAGCTTTTCGGGCTCGAAGGGGGGCTACACCTTC. This translates into CASSFSGSKGGYTF.

V usage is TRBV11-2 and J usage is TRBJ1-4, with D possibly TRBD1 on 5 matching bases. The CDR3 consists of 14 residues. CDR1 SGHAT and CDR2 FQNNGV come from the germline V gene. Trimming removed 6 bases from V and 7 bases from J, with 15 bases in between. The CDR3 DNA reads as TGTGCCAGCAGTCCGGGACTCTTATCTGAAAAACTGTTTTTT. Translated: CASSPGLLSEKLFF.

The chain joins TRBV3-1 (or the pseudogene TRBV3-2) to TRBJ2-7, with 9 bases fitting TRBD2. The CDR3 is 14 residues long. J lost 4 bases, V lost 7 bases, and 8 bases had no gene match. Germline V gene sequence: CDR1 LGHDT, CDR2 YNNKEL (reference sequence). For the CDR3, the DNA is TGTGCCAGCACCATTAGCGGGAGTAGGTACGAGCAGTACTTC. Translated, it gives CASTISGSRYEQYF.

This chain's CDR3 is CASGLPTSNEQFF. CDR3 DNA sequence: TGTGCTAGTGGTTTACCCACTAGCAATGAGCAGTTCTTC. This chain joins TRBV12-5 and TRBJ2-1; D may be TRBD2 (5 bases). The length of the CDR3 is 13 residues. Germline-derived CDR1 and CDR2 are LGHNT and FRNRAP. Trimming left V 3 bases short and J 6 bases short, with 9 bases between. The complete variable domain, with remaining parts taken from reference TRBV12-5 and TRBJ2-1, reads DARVTQTPRHKVTEMGQEVTMRCQPILGHNTVFWYRQTMMQGLELLAYFRNRAPLDDSGMPKDRFSAEMPDATLATLKIQPSEPRDSAVYFCASGLPTSNEQFFGPGTRLTVL.

This clone has a handful of counts. This CDR3 is also generated by other DNA sequences in the sample. This sequence joins TRBV19 and TRBJ2-7, with D possibly TRBD2 on 5 matching bases. The V and J ends lost 1 base and 3 bases respectively, with 10 bases between them. The CDR3 contains 14 residues. CDR1 and CDR2 from the germline V gene are LNHDA and SQIVND (reference sequence). CDR3 sequence reads: CASSIGGGNYEQYF. The CDR3 DNA reads TGTGCCAGTAGTATAGGAGGAGGCAACTACGAGCAGTACTTC.

The rearrangement uses TRBV6-5 and TRBJ2-1; 9 bases align to TRBD1. Germline V gene data show CDR1 as MNHEY and CDR2 as SVGAGI. The V segment lost 10 bases and the J segment 7 bases; nucleotides outside the gene matches: 8. This CDR3 comprises 13 residues. CDR3 residues: CATSGTGINEQFF. CDR3 sequence (DNA): TGTGCCACCTCGGGGACAGGGATTAATGAGCAGTTCTTC.

The J gene is TRBJ2-7, the V gene TRBV5-6; D ambiguous. The germline V gene encodes CDR1 SGHDT and CDR2 YYEEEE. The V end lost 0 bases, the J end lost 0 bases, and 13 bases lay between the germline ends. The CDR3 length is 16 residues. The CDR3 loop reads CASSLVARDFSYEQYF. The CDR3 DNA follows: TGTGCCAGCAGCTTGGTTGCCAGAGACTTCTCCTACGAGCAGTACTTC.

The chain combines TRBV19 with TRBJ2-3, with D maybe TRBD1 (6 bases). Germline V gives CDR1 LNHDA, CDR2 SQIVND (reference sequence). V was clipped by 10 bases and J by 5 bases, with 16 bases between them. The CDR3 sequence is 13 residues long. Here the CDR3 reads CATRQVSQDTQYF. CDR3 DNA: TGTGCCACCCGACAGGTTTCCCAAGATACGCAGTATTTT. Together with reference TRBV19 and TRBJ2-3, the CDR3 gives the full variable domain: DGGITQSPKYLFRKEGQNVTLSCEQNLNHDAMYWYRQDPGQGLRLIYYSQIVNDFQKGDIAEGYSVSREKKESFPLTVTSAQKNPTAFYLCATRQVSQDTQYFGPGTRLTVL.

The chain has TRBV4-2 and TRBJ1-5; a weak D match, TRBD1 (5 bases). V shed 6 bases and J shed 6 bases, with 12 bases lying between them. CDR1 is LGHNA, CDR2 YNFKEQ, per germline. This CDR3 has 13 residues. CDR3 coding DNA: TGTGCCAGCAGTCGATCGGGGGGTCAGCCCCAGCATTTT. Protein product: CASSRSGGQPQHF.

V gene TRBV2 combines with J gene TRBJ2-7; 9 nucleotides match TRBD1. V shed 2 bases and J 5 bases; nucleotides not matched to a gene: 7. The germline CDR1 and CDR2 sequences are SNHLY and FYNNEI. This CDR3 is 15 amino acids long. CDR3 DNA: TGTGCCAGCAGTGAACTAGGACAGGGGTCCGACGAGCAGTACTTC. It translates to CASSELGQGSDEQYF.

About this clone itself: The same CDR3 can be traced to other DNA sequences in this sample. The J gene is TRBJ2-3, the V gene TRBV7-2; TRBD2 might be the D (5 bases). The ends were cut back, 1 base at V and 0 bases at J, with 8 bases in the middle. Per germline, CDR1 SGHTA and CDR2 FQGNSA. CDR3 size: 15 residues. The CDR3 loop is CASSLGSGSTDTQYF. The CDR3 DNA reads as TGTGCCAGCAGCTTAGGAAGCGGTAGCACAGATACGCAGTATTTT.

The V and J genes are TRBV2 and TRBJ1-5; the D gene is possibly TRBD1 (6 bases). CDR1 is SNHLY and CDR2 is FYNNEI in the germline V gene. Between the trimmed V and J ends, which lost 3 bases and 3 bases, there was a span of 9 bases. The CDR3 is 14 residues long. The CDR3 sequence is CASSDNRDNQPQHF. CDR3 DNA sequence: TGTGCCAGCAGTGACAACAGGGACAATCAGCCCCAGCATTTT. Filled out from reference TRBV2 and TRBJ1-5, the complete variable domain reads EPEVTQTPSHQVTQMGQEVILRCVPISNHLYFYWYRQILGQKVEFLVSFYNNEISEKSEIFDDQFSVERPDGSNFTLKIRSTKLEDSAMYFCASSDNRDNQPQHFGDGTRLSIL.

Concerning this clone: Other DNA sequences in this sample translate to the same CDR3. This chain joins TRBV28 and TRBJ1-5; 10 nucleotides line up with TRBD1. Per germline, CDR1 MDHEN and CDR2 SYDVKM. This CDR3 has 14 residues. V lost 3 bases and J lost 4; bases outside the gene matches: 0. The chain's CDR3 is CASSLGQGNQPQHF. The CDR3 nucleotides read TGTGCCAGCAGTTTGGGACAGGGGAATCAGCCCCAGCATTTT.

V gene TRBV3-1 (or the pseudogene TRBV3-2) combines with J gene TRBJ2-1, with D tentatively TRBD2 (6 bases). Deletions cut 0 bases from V and 9 bases from J, with 9 bases between. Per the germline V gene, CDR1 is LGHDT and CDR2 is YNNKEL (reference sequence). The length of the CDR3 is 13 residues. CDR3 in amino acids: CASSQDRRGEQFF. The CDR3 bases are TGTGCCAGCAGCCAAGATAGGCGGGGTGAGCAGTTCTTC.

The chain joins TRBV5-1 to TRBJ2-7; 12 bases are shared with TRBD2. The CDR3 consists of 17 residues. Germline V lookup: CDR1 SGHRS, CDR2 YFSETQ. Trimming took 0 bases from V and 0 from J; bases not matched to a gene: 4. CDR3 region: CASSLARTSGASYEQYF. Here the CDR3 DNA reads TGCGCCAGCAGCTTGGCCAGGACTAGCGGGGCCTCCTACGAGCAGTACTTC. The variable domain in full, with the rest retrieved from reference TRBV5-1 and TRBJ2-7, is KAGVTQTPRYLIKTRGQQVTLSCSPISGHRSVSWYQQTPGQGLQFLFEYFSETQRNKGNFPGRFSGRQFSNSRSEMNVSTLELGDSALYLCASSLARTSGASYEQYFGPGTRLTVT.

The rearrangement uses TRBV11-2 and TRBJ2-7, with 8 nucleotides matching TRBD1. CDR3 length: 13 amino acids. The germline gives CDR1 SGHAT, CDR2 FQNNGV. With V trimmed by 7 bases and J by 2 bases, 4 bases remained unmatched. The CDR3 nucleotides read TGTGCCAGCACCCAACAGGGGGCCTACGAGCAGTACTTC. Protein product: CASTQQGAYEQYF.